This is a list of T cell receptor beta chains from one sample in a study of control samples from healthy donors and cancer patients. Sequencing was performed with immunoSEQ multiplex PCR; in TCRdb, only in-frame clones are kept and a portion is missing. Among over 150,000 clones listed, more than 90% were seen once. Sample: blood. These receptors originate from a middle-aged woman in good health. The CDR3 runs from the conserved cysteine through the conserved F or W. Each record gives: V gene, D gene, J gene, CDR3 protein. A D gene is named only where the DNA matches it firmly.

V gene: TRBV15
D gene: -
J gene: TRBJ1-1
CDR3 protein: CATSRDLMNTEAFF

V gene: TRBV10-2
D gene: -
J gene: TRBJ2-5
CDR3 protein: CASSETSMRETQYF

V gene: TRBV5-1
D gene: -
J gene: TRBJ2-1
CDR3 protein: CASSLRVGIEAYNEQFF

V gene: TRBV7-6
D gene: -
J gene: TRBJ2-3
CDR3 protein: CASSLVTTVTDTQYF

V gene: TRBV19
D gene: -
J gene: TRBJ1-6
CDR3 protein: CASSIPRERSPLHF

V gene: TRBV3-1/TRBV3-2
D gene: -
J gene: TRBJ1-4
CDR3 protein: CASSPSTEKLFF

V gene: TRBV6-2/TRBV6-3
D gene: TRBD1
J gene: TRBJ2-7
CDR3 protein: CASRYPGQGANEQYF

V gene: TRBV3-1/TRBV3-2
D gene: -
J gene: TRBJ2-2
CDR3 protein: CASSDLGSGTGELFF

V gene: TRBV12-3/TRBV12-4
D gene: -
J gene: TRBJ1-6
CDR3 protein: CASSGANSPLHF

V gene: TRBV10-3
D gene: -
J gene: TRBJ2-5
CDR3 protein: CAISDAGDRETQYF

V gene: TRBV7-6
D gene: -
J gene: TRBJ1-6
CDR3 protein: CASSPTGRSYNSPLHF

V gene: TRBV5-6
D gene: -
J gene: TRBJ1-5
CDR3 protein: CASSLSVDQPQHF

V gene: TRBV6-5
D gene: TRBD2
J gene: TRBJ2-1
CDR3 protein: CASTTRGGFNEQFF

V gene: TRBV19
D gene: TRBD1
J gene: TRBJ2-7
CDR3 protein: CASSNRGQSSYEQYF

V gene: TRBV12-3/TRBV12-4
D gene: -
J gene: TRBJ1-2
CDR3 protein: CASTQTGTHGYTF

V gene: TRBV27
D gene: -
J gene: TRBJ1-3
CDR3 protein: CASSLSFSASGNTIYF

V gene: TRBV9
D gene: -
J gene: TRBJ2-5
CDR3 protein: CASSVAQGEETQYF

V gene: TRBV3-1/TRBV3-2
D gene: -
J gene: TRBJ2-1
CDR3 protein: CASQDQSSYNEQFF

V gene: TRBV27
D gene: -
J gene: TRBJ1-6
CDR3 protein: CASSSQVGTINSPLHF

V gene: TRBV2
D gene: TRBD1
J gene: TRBJ1-1
CDR3 protein: CASVQGAITEAFF

V gene: TRBV7-9
D gene: TRBD2
J gene: TRBJ2-7
CDR3 protein: CASSLEGGGRYEQYF

V gene: TRBV18
D gene: TRBD1
J gene: TRBJ2-1
CDR3 protein: CASSHDGTDNEQFF

V gene: TRBV5-8
D gene: TRBD2
J gene: TRBJ2-2
CDR3 protein: CASSFLAANTGELFF

V gene: TRBV9
D gene: -
J gene: TRBJ1-6
CDR3 protein: CASSVGGGSPLHF

V gene: TRBV10-2
D gene: -
J gene: TRBJ2-2
CDR3 protein: CASSSRGRGDTGELFF

V gene: TRBV4-2
D gene: TRBD1
J gene: TRBJ1-4
CDR3 protein: CASSQEWQGDEKLFF

V gene: TRBV4-1
D gene: TRBD2
J gene: TRBJ2-7
CDR3 protein: CASKRADSGEYEQYF

V gene: TRBV7-7
D gene: -
J gene: TRBJ1-5
CDR3 protein: CASSIYRVRRSPQHF

V gene: TRBV3-1/TRBV3-2
D gene: -
J gene: TRBJ2-3
CDR3 protein: CASSQDQGLSETQYF

V gene: TRBV13
D gene: TRBD1
J gene: TRBJ2-1
CDR3 protein: CASSFYIGQGGGEQFF

V gene: TRBV10-1
D gene: -
J gene: TRBJ1-1
CDR3 protein: CASSEYAGMNTEAFF

V gene: TRBV18
D gene: TRBD1
J gene: TRBJ1-1
CDR3 protein: CASSPVGQGAGTEAFF

V gene: TRBV19
D gene: -
J gene: TRBJ1-5
CDR3 protein: CASSIAPLGPQHF

V gene: TRBV5-6
D gene: -
J gene: TRBJ1-1
CDR3 protein: CASSFLGINAEAFF

V gene: TRBV5-4
D gene: -
J gene: TRBJ2-3
CDR3 protein: CASSVGGGSTDTQYF

V gene: TRBV20-1
D gene: -
J gene: TRBJ1-2
CDR3 protein: CSASIQSGGYTF

V gene: TRBV27
D gene: TRBD2
J gene: TRBJ2-1
CDR3 protein: CASSALGGLVYNEQFF

V gene: TRBV6-6
D gene: -
J gene: TRBJ1-3
CDR3 protein: CASRSGPNSGNTIYF

V gene: TRBV5-6
D gene: TRBD2
J gene: TRBJ2-1
CDR3 protein: CASTLETSINSNEQFF

V gene: TRBV11-2
D gene: TRBD1
J gene: TRBJ1-1
CDR3 protein: CASSLDLGTGGMNTEAFF

V gene: TRBV18
D gene: TRBD1
J gene: TRBJ1-1
CDR3 protein: CASSPGQGVGTEAFF

V gene: TRBV29-1
D gene: -
J gene: TRBJ1-2
CDR3 protein: CSVFSGWYYGYTF

V gene: TRBV19
D gene: -
J gene: TRBJ1-5
CDR3 protein: CASREQGNSNQPQHF

V gene: TRBV6-5
D gene: TRBD1
J gene: TRBJ1-6
CDR3 protein: CASSRQTGDVSPLHF

V gene: TRBV6-5
D gene: -
J gene: TRBJ2-2
CDR3 protein: CASFRWGHAGELFF